This T cell receptor beta chain was profiled in a study of shared clonotypes between healthy human individuals (dated by TCRdb to the early 2020s). Concerning the study at large: The cohort included a few men and two women between 18 and 49 years of age. For each donor, three plates each were used for CD4 naive and CD4 memory, two plates were used for CD8 naive, and one plate was used for CD8 memory. To estimate repertoire size and how much clonotypes are shared between individuals, the study performed deep sequencing of blood TCR repertoires from roughly five healthy adults. Different laboratories and diverse techniques were used to prepare libraries and sequence TCR repertoires, to increase sequencing depth and limit assay-specific biases. Per donor, leukapheresis produced somewhere between about 0.9 and 10 billion PBMCs. Beyond this particular receptor, the publication reports: Rarefaction of sorted-subset datasets indicated incomplete sequencing despite the large sequencing depth. Sampling was limited to blood, and TCR repertoires in tissue likely differ from TCR repertoires in blood. Across a few donors, roughly 5% of naive CD4, approximately 3.6% of naive CD8, under 2.5% of memory CD4, and 0.4% to 0.45% of memory CD8 clonotypes were shared. Naive subsets generally had larger estimated clonotype richness than memory subsets. Compared with non-shared clonotypes, clonotypes shared by all four sorted-subset donors had higher generation probabilities. The genetic and exposure-history diversity represented was limited by the small number of donors. Pairwise subsampling led to the expectation that sequencing depth would affect the degree of clonotype sharing among donors.

CDR1 and CDR2 are drawn from the germline V gene: SGHDT, YYEEEE. The CDR3 holds 16 amino acids from the cysteine to the phenylalanine. Just CDR3 DNA is preserved here, 48 bases in frame from base 1. A distance of 16 bases separates the germline ends of V and J, which lose 4 bases and 2 bases respectively. TCR CDR3 regions were amplified from genomic DNA by multiplex PCR using the deep immunoSEQ assay. For each cell subset, the extracted genomic DNA was distributed evenly across all wells of several immunoSEQ 96-well plates, and each plate served as one replicate. Each replicate PCR for sorted subsets received around 0.2 ug genomic DNA, equal to tens of thousands of T cell genomes. The purified libraries were quantified using a Qubit 3.0 fluorometer, sized with a Bioanalyzer 2100, and then quantified again using the KAPA Library Quantification kit. Each immunoSEQ 96-well plate was sequenced on its own single-read 150-cycle Illumina NextSeq 550 flow cell. In the original analysis: Because only junctional sequences without quality scores were contained in the immunoSEQ output, filtering matching that applied to full-length reads could not be performed. To assign V/J genes and CDR3, sequences were annotated against IMGT germline references using PyIR, a Python wrapper for IgBLAST v1.9. Any read was removed if the V/J assignment was weak (E-value above 1e-6), the CDR3 was missing, or the read contained stop codons, out-of-frame junctions, or ambiguous translated residues. V3J clonotypes were defined as sequences sharing an identical inferred V gene, J gene, and CDR3 amino acid sequence. To compute the percentage overlap between repertoires, the number of shared unique clonotypes was divided by the size of the smaller repertoire. Three approaches were used to assess repertoire richness: RTK rarefaction, the Chao1 estimator, and Recon v2.1 estimates of unobserved clonotypes. Generation probabilities were computed with OLGA for all TCRbeta clonotypes obtained by the gDNA method from four donors. What TCRdb holds here is the immuneACCESS table cut down to in-frame rearrangements. Part of the clones is not present; checked against another copy, under half of the missing clones reflect an unresolved V gene, and the others are unexplained. Clonal size and the V and J genes are those of that table, whereas D and trimming came from the DNA. This sample holds roughly 2.1 million clones; roughly 91% were observed only once. The ten largest clones take up about 1.8% of the sample.

With regard to this clone: The antigen it recognizes is unknown. Nothing much larger sits one base from this clone, and base qualities are not available.

CD8 naive samples were obtained by positive selection for CCR7 among CD45RO-negative cells, yielding a CD45RA+CCR7+ population from which TemRA cells were excluded. The donors were healthy, HIV-negative adults with no recently reported acute infections or vaccinations. Every donor was a Caucasian adult living in Nashville, Tennessee, USA. After blood collection by leukapheresis, PBMCs were isolated using Ficoll-Histopaque density gradient centrifugation and then cryopreserved in the vapor phase of liquid nitrogen. Analytical flow cytometry was used to check the purity and quantity of each magnetically sorted T cell population. From each sorted fraction, genomic DNA was isolated and quantified by UV absorbance on a Nanodrop 2000c.

The sample taken for sequencing was naive CD8+ T cells from PBMCs. In the paper's terms, the cell subset or site label means: CD45RA+CCR7+. The receptor was derived from a man aged 18 to 30 in good health. Some clones in this sample may be carry-over from other donors' samples. The rearranged chain carries TRBV5-6 and TRBJ1-5, with TRBD1 perhaps the D gene, on 6 matching bases. Here the CDR3 is given as CASSPGAGEGNQPQHF. In nucleotides, the sequence is TGTGCCAGCAGCCCGGGGGCAGGGGAGGGCAATCAGCCCCAGCATTTT.